Presented here are 28 T cell receptor beta chains from one specimen sequenced in a study of T cell responses to AZD1222 COVID-19 vaccine. Repertoires were generated with immunoSEQ multiplex PCR, while TCRdb's copy carries only in-frame clones and drops some. There are about 140,000 clones in the sample; approximately 89% occur only once, and about 4.4% lies in the top ten. The sequencing used peripheral blood, collected on day 0 of AZD1222 vaccination. These receptors originate from an adult in good health.

The V gene is TRBV28, the J gene TRBJ2-5, with D unresolved. The CDR3 loop spans 11 amino acids. V lost 4 bases and J 5 bases, leaving 5 bases between the germline ends. The germline V gene has CDR1 MDHEN and CDR2 SYDVKM. The CDR3 bases are TGTGCCAGCAGTTCGCTGGAGACCCAGTACTTC. As protein: CASSSLETQYF.

The gene calls are TRBV20-1 and TRBJ2-7; D is perhaps TRBD2 (5 bases). CDR1 and CDR2 (germline): DFQATT, SNEGSKA (reference sequence). This CDR3 spans 12 amino acids. V shed 3 bases and J shed 4 bases, with 10 bases lying between them. In nucleotides, the CDR3 is TGCAGTGCTAGTCCGGGAAAGTACGAGCAGTACTTC. Translation gives CSASPGKYEQYF.

The chain links TRBV5-1 to TRBJ2-1; 12 bases agree with TRBD2. This CDR3 contains 16 residues. The germline V gene encodes CDR1 SGHRS and CDR2 YFSETQ. The V and J ends lost 4 bases and 10 bases, in that order; junction bases with no gene match: 12. The DNA of the CDR3 is TGCGCCAGCAGCGGTAGAGCTAGCGGGGGGGCGGTGGAGCAGTTCTTC. Translation gives CASSGRASGGAVEQFF.

V gene TRBV5-4 combines with J gene TRBJ1-4; D is unclear. The V gene's germline CDR1 is SGHNT and CDR2 YYREEE (reference sequence). V was pared by 3 bases and J by 0 bases, with 9 bases between. This CDR3 is 15 amino acids long. CDR3 region: CASSSSTATNEKLFF. The DNA of the CDR3 is TGTGCCAGCAGCTCGTCCACAGCAACTAATGAAAAACTGTTTTTT.

The chain joins TRBV3-1 (or the pseudogene TRBV3-2) to TRBJ2-1, with TRBD2 identical over 10 bases. Per germline, CDR1 LGHDT and CDR2 YNNKEL (reference sequence). V was clipped by 0 bases and J by 10 bases; unmatched bases: 6. This CDR3 contains 15 residues. This chain's CDR3 is CASSQDPSGRSEQFF. The CDR3 nucleotides are TGTGCCAGCAGCCAAGATCCTAGCGGGAGATCCGAGCAGTTCTTC.

The V and J genes are TRBV19 and TRBJ1-1, with a tentative D call TRBD1 (6 bases). CDR1 and CDR2 from the germline V gene are LNHDA and SQIVND (reference sequence). The CDR3 totals 12 residues. Trimming removed 6 bases from V and 9 bases from J, with 14 bases in between. The CDR3 reads CASSAGQSQAFF. In nucleotides, the CDR3 is TGTGCCAGTAGCGCAGGACAGTCGCAAGCTTTCTTT.

V and J are TRBV4-2 and TRBJ2-1, with TRBD2 as a possible D gene (6 bases). Trimming pared 5 bases from V and 7 bases from J, leaving 9 bases between. Germline V gene data show CDR1 as LGHNA and CDR2 as YNFKEQ. The CDR3 loop spans 12 amino acids. The CDR3 spells CASSFSGNEQFF. As DNA, the CDR3 is TGTGCCAGCAGCTTCAGCGGGAATGAGCAGTTCTTC.

The chain recombines TRBV10-3 with TRBJ2-1; D might be TRBD1 or TRBD2, each matching 6 bases. V gave up 5 bases and J gave up 5 bases, with 13 bases separating them. This CDR3 region has 14 residues. Germline lookup yields CDR1 ENHRY and CDR2 SYGVKD. CDR3 in amino acids: CAISSGEENNEQFF. The CDR3 DNA is TGTGCCATCAGTTCAGGGGAGGAGAACAATGAGCAGTTCTTC.

In this sample, this clone turned up once. The V call is TRBV2, the J call TRBJ2-1; TRBD2 aligns across 8 bases. Germline CDR1 SNHLY, CDR2 FYNNEI. The V and J ends lost 0 bases and 7 bases, in that order; junction bases with no gene match: 14. The length of the CDR3 is 18 residues. CDR3 residues: CASSEALLGLEGPNEQFF. CDR3 coding DNA: TGTGCCAGCAGTGAAGCGCTTCTGGGACTAGAAGGACCGAATGAGCAGTTCTTC.

The CDR3 region has the DNA TGTGCCAGCAGCGTCCACCCGGGACATCTTTTTTTT. It codes for CASSVHPGHLFF. The V call is TRBV6-5, the J call TRBJ1-4, with D perhaps TRBD1 (6 bases). Germline V CDR1 and CDR2: MNHEY, SVGAGI. The CDR3 length is 12 residues. Between the trimmed V and J ends, which lost 6 bases and 17 bases, there was a span of 19 bases.

This clone was found once. The chain combines TRBV4-1 with TRBJ1-1; D unclear. The germline CDR1 and CDR2 sequences are MGHRA and YSYEKL. The length of the CDR3 is 15 residues. Trimming took 2 bases from V and 0 from J, leaving 10 bases between them. In DNA form, the CDR3 reads TGCGCCAGCAGCCAATATATTGCCTTGAACACTGAAGCTTTCTTT. Amino acids: CASSQYIALNTEAFF.

This chain links TRBV27 with TRBJ2-1; 12 nucleotides line up with TRBD2. This CDR3 has 18 amino acids. The germline gives CDR1 MNHEY, CDR2 SMNVEV (reference sequence). The V and J ends lost 4 bases and 7 bases, in that order; junction bases with no gene match: 14. The CDR3 here is CASSSKGPLAGGRNEQFF. CDR3 nucleotide sequence: TGTGCCAGCAGTTCTAAAGGCCCGCTAGCGGGGGGGCGTAATGAGCAGTTCTTC.

This clone was observed a single time. The CDR3 protein is CASSLRFNEQFF. The CDR3, as DNA: TGTGCCAGCAGTCTAAGGTTCAATGAGCAGTTCTTC. The rearrangement links TRBV28 to TRBJ2-1; no clear D gene. This CDR3 has 12 residues. V dropped 5 bases and J dropped 6 bases, with 8 bases sitting between them. Germline CDR1 is MDHEN and CDR2 is SYDVKM.

This clone was seen once. This chain joins TRBV11-2 and TRBJ2-3, with D perhaps matching TRBD1 or TRBD2 (5 bases each). The germline gives CDR1 SGHAT, CDR2 FQNNGV. The V gene lost 3 bases and the J gene lost 6 bases, with 22 bases spanning the gap. This CDR3 is built from 17 residues. CDR3 protein: CASSLTCCGGTRDTQYF. In DNA, the CDR3 is TGTGCCAGCAGCTTGACATGCTGTGGGGGAACTAGGGATACGCAGTATTTT. The full variable domain, rest sourced from reference TRBV11-2 and TRBJ2-3, is EAGVAQSPRYKIIEKRQSVAFWCNPISGHATLYWYQQILGQGPKLLIQFQNNGVVDDSQLPKDRFSAERLKGVDSTLKIQPAKLEDSAVYLCASSLTCCGGTRDTQYFGPGTRLTVL.

The chain has TRBV7-6 and TRBJ1-1; D perhaps matches TRBD1 (5 bases). The CDR3 is 16 residues long. V lost 4 bases and J 4 bases, leaving 19 bases between the germline ends. The germline CDR1 and CDR2 sequences are SGHVS and FNYEAQ. CDR3 in DNA: TGTGCCAGCAGCTCATGGGGGGTTCAGGGTAGCACTGAAGCTTTCTTT. Translating it yields CASSSWGVQGSTEAFF. Full variable domain (rest looked up from reference TRBV7-6 and TRBJ1-1): GAGVSQSPRYKVTKRGQDVALRCDPISGHVSLYWYRQALGQGPEFLTYFNYEAQQDKSGLPNDRFSAERPEGSISTLTIQRTEQRDSAMYRCASSSWGVQGSTEAFFGQGTRLTVV.

The gene calls are TRBV5-5 and TRBJ2-2, with D unclear. The germline V and J ends were trimmed by 4 bases and 3 bases, with 7 bases remaining between them. CDR3 length equals 13 residues. Germline assignment: CDR1 SGHKS and CDR2 YYEKEE (reference sequence). The CDR3 nucleotides read TGTGCCAGCAGCGTCCACCACACCGGGGAGCTGTTTTTT. This gives the protein CASSVHHTGELFF. The whole variable domain, remainder taken from reference TRBV5-5 and TRBJ2-2, is DAGVTQSPTHLIKTRGQQVTLRCSPISGHKSVSWYQQVLGQGPQFIFQYYEKEERGRGNFPDRFSARQFPNYSSELNVNALLLGDSALYLCASSVHHTGELFFGEGSRLTVL.

This clone was counted once. CDR3 DNA sequence: TGTGCCAGCAGTCCGGTGACTAGTGCAGATACGCAGTATTTT. Translated, it gives CASSPVTSADTQYF. The rearrangement uses TRBV6-6 and TRBJ2-3; possibly TRBD2 for D (6 bases). The CDR3 has 14 residues. The germline V and J ends were trimmed by 5 bases and 4 bases, with 13 bases remaining between them. Germline CDR1 and CDR2: MNHNY and SVGAGI (reference sequence).

The chain recombines TRBV27 with TRBJ2-7, with 9 bases lining up with TRBD1. The CDR3 is made up of 14 amino acids. J gave up 5 bases and V 2 bases, and 4 bases lay outside the gene matches. CDR1 is MNHEY and CDR2 is SMNVEV in the germline V gene (reference sequence). The CDR3 DNA reads TGTGCCAGCAGTTTACGGACAGGGGTTAACGAGCAGTACTTC. It is translated as CASSLRTGVNEQYF.

The rearrangement uses TRBV4-1 and TRBJ2-1; 11 nucleotides line up with TRBD2. This CDR3 spans 17 amino acids. Looked up from germline, CDR1 is MGHRA and CDR2 is YSYEKL. The V gene end was trimmed by 3 bases and the J gene end by 6 bases; junction bases not matched to a gene: 10. The CDR3 loop is CASSHTQGLADTNEQFF. The CDR3 DNA reads as TGCGCCAGCAGCCATACACAGGGACTAGCGGATACCAATGAGCAGTTCTTC.

This chain connects TRBV5-1 to TRBJ2-7; TRBD1 agrees at 11 bases. CDR1 is SGHRS, CDR2 YFSETQ, per germline. The CDR3 totals 17 residues. V lost 4 bases and J lost 3; bases outside the gene matches: 12. The CDR3 protein is CASSKRTGTGGVYEQYF. As DNA, the CDR3 is TGCGCCAGCAGCAAGAGAACCGGGACAGGGGGTGTCTACGAGCAGTACTTC.

The chain is built from TRBV7-2 and TRBJ1-1, with D perhaps TRBD1 (6 bases). V lost 3 bases to trimming and J lost 1 base, with 9 bases between them. Germline loops: CDR1 SGHTA, CDR2 FQGNSA. This CDR3 comprises 14 residues. The CDR3: CASSFARGNTEAFF. DNA for the CDR3: TGTGCCAGCAGCTTCGCCAGGGGGAACACTGAAGCTTTCTTT.

A word on this clone: This sample includes further DNA sequences coding for the same CDR3. The rearrangement joins TRBV5-1 to TRBJ1-1; the D gene is possibly TRBD1 (6 bases). Trimming stripped 2 bases from V and 7 bases from J, with 15 bases between. CDR1 is SGHRS and CDR2 is YFSETQ in the germline V gene. There are 14 residues in the CDR3. The CDR3 DNA reads TGCGCCAGCAGCTTCGTCACGGGGGGCTTTGAAGCTTTCTTT. This encodes CASSFVTGGFEAFF.

The chain recombines TRBV5-4 with TRBJ2-2, with TRBD1 identical over 7 bases. This CDR3 spans 16 amino acids. The V and J ends lost 5 bases and 5 bases, in that order; junction bases with no gene match: 12. Germline V gives CDR1 SGHNT, CDR2 YYREEE (reference sequence). DNA of the CDR3: TGTGCCAGCAGTCGGACAGGTGGTCCCACTACCGGGGAGCTGTTTTTT. Encoded protein: CASSRTGGPTTGELFF.

The J gene is TRBJ1-2, the V gene TRBV6-6, with 7 bases fitting TRBD1. The J segment lost 3 bases and the V segment lost 5 bases, leaving 9 bases of the junction unmatched. This CDR3 has 15 residues. CDR1 and CDR2 from the germline V gene are MNHNY and SVGAGI (reference sequence). CDR3 nucleotides: TGTGCCAGCAGTCAGAGGTGGCAGGGGGACTATGGCTACACCTTC. Protein: CASSQRWQGDYGYTF.

The chain combines TRBV28 with TRBJ2-3; D uncertain. The length of the CDR3 is 15 residues. Germline CDR1 is MDHEN and CDR2 is SYDVKM. The V end was cut by 1 base, the J end by 6 bases, with 14 bases between. The CDR3 is CASSLSPPARDTQYF. CDR3 bases: TGTGCCAGCAGTTTATCTCCCCCTGCACGGGATACGCAGTATTTT.

This clone was counted once. The chain employs TRBV28 and TRBJ1-5, with D unclear. Germline V gives CDR1 MDHEN, CDR2 SYDVKM. Trimming removed 6 bases from V and 6 bases from J, with 15 bases in between. This CDR3 region has 14 residues. The CDR3 reads CASSEGVGIQPQHF. As DNA, the CDR3 is TGTGCCAGCAGCGAGGGCGTGGGGATTCAGCCCCAGCATTTT.

V is TRBV7-2 and J is TRBJ2-7; D is ambiguous. Germline V lookup: CDR1 SGHTA, CDR2 FQGNSA. V dropped 0 bases and J dropped 6 bases, with 9 bases sitting between them. The CDR3 consists of 13 residues. The CDR3 DNA reads TGTGCCAGCAGCTTAGCAACCCCTCTCGAGCAGTACTTC. Amino acids: CASSLATPLEQYF.

The V call is TRBV7-2, the J call TRBJ1-5; no clear D gene. Trimming cost V 1 base and J 0 bases, with 7 bases left between them. The length of the CDR3 is 15 residues. Germline loops: CDR1 SGHTA, CDR2 FQGNSA. This CDR3 reads CASSLVGYSNQPQHF. CDR3 nucleotide sequence: TGTGCCAGCAGCTTAGTCGGCTATAGCAATCAGCCCCAGCATTTT.